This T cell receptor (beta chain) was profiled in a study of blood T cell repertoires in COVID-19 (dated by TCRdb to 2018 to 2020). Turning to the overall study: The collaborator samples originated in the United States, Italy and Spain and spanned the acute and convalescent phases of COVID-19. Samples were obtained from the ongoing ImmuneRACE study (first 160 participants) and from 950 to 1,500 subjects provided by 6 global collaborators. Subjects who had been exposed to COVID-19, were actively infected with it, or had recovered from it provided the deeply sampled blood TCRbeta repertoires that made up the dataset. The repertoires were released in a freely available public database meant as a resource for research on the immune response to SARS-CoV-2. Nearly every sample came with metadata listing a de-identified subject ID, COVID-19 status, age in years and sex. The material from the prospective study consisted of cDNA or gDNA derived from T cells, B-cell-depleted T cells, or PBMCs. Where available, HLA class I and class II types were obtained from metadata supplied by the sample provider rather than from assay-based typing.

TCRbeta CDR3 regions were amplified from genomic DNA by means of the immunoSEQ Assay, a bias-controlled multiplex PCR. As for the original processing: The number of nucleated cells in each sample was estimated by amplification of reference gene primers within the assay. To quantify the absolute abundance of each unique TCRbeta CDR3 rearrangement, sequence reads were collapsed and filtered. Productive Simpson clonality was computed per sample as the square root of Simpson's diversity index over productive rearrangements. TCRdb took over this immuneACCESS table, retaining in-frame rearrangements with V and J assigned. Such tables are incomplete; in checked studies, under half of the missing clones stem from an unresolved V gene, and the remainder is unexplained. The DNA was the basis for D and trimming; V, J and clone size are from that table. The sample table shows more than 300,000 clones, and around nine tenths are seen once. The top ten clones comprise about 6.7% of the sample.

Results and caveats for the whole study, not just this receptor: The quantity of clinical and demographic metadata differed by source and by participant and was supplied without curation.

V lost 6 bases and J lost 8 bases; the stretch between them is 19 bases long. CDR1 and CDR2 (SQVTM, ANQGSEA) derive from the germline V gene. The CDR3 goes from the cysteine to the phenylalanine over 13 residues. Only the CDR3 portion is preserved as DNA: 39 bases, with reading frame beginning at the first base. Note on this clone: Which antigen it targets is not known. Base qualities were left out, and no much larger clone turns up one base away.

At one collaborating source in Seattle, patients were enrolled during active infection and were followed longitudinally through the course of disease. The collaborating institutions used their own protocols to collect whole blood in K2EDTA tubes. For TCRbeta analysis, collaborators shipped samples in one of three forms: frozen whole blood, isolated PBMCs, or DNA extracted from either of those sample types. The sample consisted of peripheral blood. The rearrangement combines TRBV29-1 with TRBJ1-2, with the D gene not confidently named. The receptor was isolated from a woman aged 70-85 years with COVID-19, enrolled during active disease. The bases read TGCAGCGTCCAGGAGGGAACAATGGGCGGCTACACCTTC. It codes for CSVQEGTMGGYTF.